This paragraph reports one TCR beta chain. The antigen is undetermined. These data belong to a study of shared clonotypes between healthy human individuals. Study-level findings and limits: Roughly 5% of naive CD4 clonotypes were common to a handful of donors.

Measured with immunoSEQ multiplex PCR; TCRdb has only the in-frame clones, and not every one. This table has 170,000 or so clones, roughly 70% appearing once. The germline V and J ends were trimmed by 4 bases and 0 bases, with 15 bases remaining between them. The CDR3 spans 16 residues. CDR1 and CDR2 from the germline V gene are KGHSH and LQKENI. The rearrangement joins TRBV18 to TRBJ1-2; D perhaps matches TRBD1 (6 bases). This TCR was recovered from a man under 40 in good health. Source material: memory CD4+ T cells sorted from blood. Specified subset: CD45RA-negative fraction. CDR3 in DNA: TGTGCCAGCTCACTGCGGACAGAAGAGACTAACTATGGCTACACCTTC. This gives the protein CASSLRTEETNYGYTF.